This T cell receptor (beta chain) was retrieved from a study of Tregs in tolerant kidney transplant recipients. Whole-study findings and limits: The most relevant donor-specific Treg TCRbeta repertoire apparently came from expansion with activated donor B cells. Tolerant patients' donor-specific Tregs expanded beyond overall Tregs, suggesting antigen-driven growth. Few patients were studied, so findings need validation in larger groups.

The table came from immunoSEQ multiplex PCR; TCRdb's copy has only in-frame clones and leaves some out. This table has more than 90,000 clones, 93% appearing once. The CDR3 has 13 residues. Per germline, CDR1 SEHNR and CDR2 FQNEAQ (reference sequence). V was shortened by 1 base and J by 7 bases, with 8 bases between the two germline ends. This clone was observed once. No antigen is known for it. The nonmyeloablative bone marrow transplants came from related graft donors, with transient mixed chimerism. Unstimulated regulatory T cells (CD4+CD25+CD127-), CD4+CD25- non-regulatory cells, CD4 and CD8 cells were FACS-sorted from thawed PBMCs.

This TCR was sampled from a human patient who received a combined kidney and bone marrow transplant. The graft donor may have given rise to some T cells. The chain employs TRBV7-9 and TRBJ1-3; D is perhaps TRBD1 (6 bases). The source was CD4+ T cells from blood (PBMCs), collected 12 months after the transplant. This CDR3 reads CASSLERGNTIYF. The CDR3 DNA follows: TGTGCCAGCAGCTTAGAGAGGGGGAACACCATATATTTT.